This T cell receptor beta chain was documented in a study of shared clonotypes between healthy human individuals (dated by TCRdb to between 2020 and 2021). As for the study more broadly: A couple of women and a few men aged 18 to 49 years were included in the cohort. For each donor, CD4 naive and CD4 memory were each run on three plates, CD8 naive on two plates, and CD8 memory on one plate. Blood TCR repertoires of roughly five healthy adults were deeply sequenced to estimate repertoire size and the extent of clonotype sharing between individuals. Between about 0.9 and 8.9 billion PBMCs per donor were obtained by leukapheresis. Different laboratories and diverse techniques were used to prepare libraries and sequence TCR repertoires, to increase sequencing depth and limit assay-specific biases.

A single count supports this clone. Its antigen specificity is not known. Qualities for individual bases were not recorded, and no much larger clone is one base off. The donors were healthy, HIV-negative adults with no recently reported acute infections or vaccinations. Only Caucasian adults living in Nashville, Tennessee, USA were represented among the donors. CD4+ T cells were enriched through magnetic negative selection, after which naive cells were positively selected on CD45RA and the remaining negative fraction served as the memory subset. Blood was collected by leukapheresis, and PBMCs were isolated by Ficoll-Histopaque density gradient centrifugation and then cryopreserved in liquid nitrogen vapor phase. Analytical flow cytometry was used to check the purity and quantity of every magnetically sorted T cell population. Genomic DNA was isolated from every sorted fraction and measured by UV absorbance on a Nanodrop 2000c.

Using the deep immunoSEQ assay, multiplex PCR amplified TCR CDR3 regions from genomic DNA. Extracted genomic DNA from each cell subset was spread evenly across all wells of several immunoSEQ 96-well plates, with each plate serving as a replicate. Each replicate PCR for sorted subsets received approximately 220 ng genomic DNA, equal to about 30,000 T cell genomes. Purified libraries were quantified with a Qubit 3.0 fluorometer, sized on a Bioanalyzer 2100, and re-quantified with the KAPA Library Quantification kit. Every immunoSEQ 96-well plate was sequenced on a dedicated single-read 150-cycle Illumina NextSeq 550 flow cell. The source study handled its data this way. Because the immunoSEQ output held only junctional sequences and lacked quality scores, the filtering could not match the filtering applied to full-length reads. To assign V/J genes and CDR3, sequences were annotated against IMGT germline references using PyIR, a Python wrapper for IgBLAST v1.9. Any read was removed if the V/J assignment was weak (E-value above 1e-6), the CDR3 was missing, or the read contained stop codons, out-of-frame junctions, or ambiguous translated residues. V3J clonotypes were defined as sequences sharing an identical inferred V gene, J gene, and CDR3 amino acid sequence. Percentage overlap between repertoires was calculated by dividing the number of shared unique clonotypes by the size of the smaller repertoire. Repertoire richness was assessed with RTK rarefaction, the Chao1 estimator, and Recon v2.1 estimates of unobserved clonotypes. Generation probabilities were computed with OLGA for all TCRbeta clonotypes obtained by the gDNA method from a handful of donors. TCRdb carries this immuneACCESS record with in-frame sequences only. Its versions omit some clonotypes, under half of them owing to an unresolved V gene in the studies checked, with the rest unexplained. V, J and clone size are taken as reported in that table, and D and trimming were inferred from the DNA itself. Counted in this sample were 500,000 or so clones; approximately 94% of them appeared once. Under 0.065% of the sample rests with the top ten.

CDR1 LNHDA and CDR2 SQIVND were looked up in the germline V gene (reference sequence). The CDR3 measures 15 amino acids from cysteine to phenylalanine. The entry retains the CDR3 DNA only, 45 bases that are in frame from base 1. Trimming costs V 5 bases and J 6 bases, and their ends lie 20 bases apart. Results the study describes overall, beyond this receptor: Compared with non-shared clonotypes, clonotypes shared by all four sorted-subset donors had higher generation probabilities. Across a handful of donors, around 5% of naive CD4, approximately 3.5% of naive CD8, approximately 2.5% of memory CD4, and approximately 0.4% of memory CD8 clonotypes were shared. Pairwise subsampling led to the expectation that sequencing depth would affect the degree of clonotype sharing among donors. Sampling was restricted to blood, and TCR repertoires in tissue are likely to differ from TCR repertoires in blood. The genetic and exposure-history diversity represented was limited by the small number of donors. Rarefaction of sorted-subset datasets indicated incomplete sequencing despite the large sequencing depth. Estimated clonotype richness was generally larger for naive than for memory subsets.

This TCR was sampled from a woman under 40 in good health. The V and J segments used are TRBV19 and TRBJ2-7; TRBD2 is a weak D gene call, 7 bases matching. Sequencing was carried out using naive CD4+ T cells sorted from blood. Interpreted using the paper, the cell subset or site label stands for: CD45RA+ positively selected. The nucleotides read TGTGCCAGTAGTGGGGGGGCATTCTCGACTCTCGAGCAGTACTTC. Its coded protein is CASSGGAFSTLEQYF. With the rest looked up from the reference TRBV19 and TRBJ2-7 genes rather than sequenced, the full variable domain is DGGITQSPKYLFRKEGQNVTLSCEQNLNHDAMYWYRQDPGQGLRLIYYSQIVNDFQKGDIAEGYSVSREKKESFPLTVTSAQKNPTAFYLCASSGGAFSTLEQYFGPGTRLTVT.